A selection of T cell receptor beta chains follows, all from one sample in a study of T cells of healthy individuals. TCRdb independently ran MiXCR on the 5' RACE reads; one entry per CDR3 protein. Among nearly 100,000 distinct CDR3 sequences listed, 15% to 20% were seen once. Receptors were obtained from a human donor in good health. Both conserved end residues are part of each CDR3. A D gene is named only where the DNA matches it firmly. A clone size is listed for some rows: how often the clone was seen (once, few, many), or a class if it is expanded.

J gene: TRBJ1-1; V gene: TRBV28; D gene: TRBD1; clone size: few; CDR3 protein: CASSFTGGQGSMNTEAFF; CDR3 DNA: TGTGCCAGCAGTTTCACTGGGGGACAGGGGTCTATGAACACTGAAGCTTTCTTT
J gene: TRBJ1-2; V gene: TRBV6-5; D gene: TRBD1; clone size: few; CDR3 protein: CASSYSRGQGSGYGYTF; CDR3 DNA: TGTGCCAGCAGTTACTCGAGGGGACAGGGGTCCGGCTATGGCTACACCTTC
J gene: TRBJ2-3; V gene: TRBV12-3/TRBV12-4; D gene: -; clone size: few; CDR3 protein: CASSLYGLTDTQYF; CDR3 DNA: TGTGCCAGCAGTTTATACGGACTCACAGATACGCAGTATTTT
J gene: TRBJ2-4; V gene: TRBV18; D gene: -; clone size: -; CDR3 protein: CASSPEAKNIQYF; CDR3 DNA: TGTGCCAGCTCACCAGAAGCCAAAAACATTCAGTACTTC
J gene: TRBJ1-6; V gene: TRBV7-2; D gene: -; clone size: many; CDR3 protein: CASSLTDGDSPLHF; CDR3 DNA: TGTGCCAGCAGCCTAACGGACGGGGATTCACCCCTCCACTTT
J gene: TRBJ2-7; V gene: TRBV7-9; D gene: TRBD1; clone size: once; CDR3 protein: CASSLRTGGKYEQYF; CDR3 DNA: TGTGCCAGCAGCCTCAGGACAGGGGGAAAGTACGAGCAGTACTTC
J gene: TRBJ1-2; V gene: TRBV10-3; D gene: -; clone size: -; CDR3 protein: CASNGLDGGYTF; CDR3 DNA: TGTGCCAGCAACGGACTCGACGGGGGCTACACCTTC
J gene: TRBJ2-1; V gene: TRBV24-1; D gene: -; clone size: -; CDR3 protein: CATSDFAGTGGYNEQFF; CDR3 DNA: TGTGCCACCAGTGATTTCGCCGGGACTGGAGGTTACAATGAGCAGTTCTTC
J gene: TRBJ2-7; V gene: TRBV28; D gene: -; clone size: many; CDR3 protein: CASRGGDLGQHYEQYF; CDR3 DNA: TGTGCCAGCAGGGGAGGGGACCTGGGACAGCACTACGAGCAGTACTTC
J gene: TRBJ1-5; V gene: TRBV28; D gene: TRBD1; clone size: -; CDR3 protein: CASSSGQGALFQPQHF; CDR3 DNA: TGTGCCAGCAGCTCCGGACAGGGGGCTTTATTTCAGCCCCAGCATTTT
J gene: TRBJ1-1; V gene: TRBV4-1; D gene: -; clone size: few; CDR3 protein: CASSQGLLNTEAFF; CDR3 DNA: TGCGCCAGCAGCCAAGGTTTGTTGAACACTGAAGCTTTCTTT
J gene: TRBJ2-3; V gene: TRBV6-6; D gene: -; clone size: -; CDR3 protein: CASSSLESTDTQYF; CDR3 DNA: TGTGCCAGCAGTTCCCTCGAGAGCACAGATACGCAGTATTTT
J gene: TRBJ1-2; V gene: TRBV29-1; D gene: -; clone size: many; CDR3 protein: CSVEIVGTGLGGYTF; CDR3 DNA: TGCAGCGTTGAGATCGTAGGGACGGGTTTAGGTGGCTACACCTTC
J gene: TRBJ1-5; V gene: TRBV14; D gene: -; clone size: few; CDR3 protein: CASSQESSQPQHF; CDR3 DNA: TGTGCCAGCAGCCAAGAATCGAGTCAGCCCCAGCATTTT
J gene: TRBJ2-7; V gene: TRBV6-5; D gene: -; clone size: -; CDR3 protein: CASSYRGSQYEQYF; CDR3 DNA: TGTGCCAGCAGTTACCGGGGCAGTCAATACGAGCAGTACTTC
J gene: TRBJ1-6; V gene: TRBV2; D gene: -; clone size: few; CDR3 protein: CASSDRGADSPLHF; CDR3 DNA: TGTGCCAGCAGTGATCGGGGGGCCGATTCACCCCTCCACTTT
J gene: TRBJ2-7; V gene: TRBV4-3; D gene: -; clone size: -; CDR3 protein: CASSQDSRANEQYF; CDR3 DNA: TGCGCCAGCAGCCAAGACTCCAGGGCCAACGAGCAGTACTTC
J gene: TRBJ1-5; V gene: TRBV7-2; D gene: -; clone size: -; CDR3 protein: CASSLAGPVNQPQHF; CDR3 DNA: TGTGCCAGCAGCTTAGCGGGACCGGTGAATCAGCCCCAGCATTTT
J gene: TRBJ2-1; V gene: TRBV6-4; D gene: TRBD2; clone size: -; CDR3 protein: CASTNSLAGEVHYNEQFF; CDR3 DNA: TGTGCCAGCACTAATTCCCTAGCGGGAGAAGTCCACTACAATGAGCAGTTCTTC
J gene: TRBJ1-2; V gene: TRBV28; D gene: -; clone size: many; CDR3 protein: CASSPANYGYTF; CDR3 DNA: TGTGCCAGCAGCCCAGCGAACTATGGCTACACCTTC
J gene: TRBJ1-1; V gene: TRBV7-8; D gene: -; clone size: many; CDR3 protein: CASSKQTGVTEAFF; CDR3 DNA: TGTGCCAGCAGCAAGCAGACGGGGGTCACTGAAGCTTTCTTT
J gene: TRBJ2-1; V gene: TRBV4-1; D gene: TRBD1; clone size: -; CDR3 protein: CASSHTGGAEQFF; CDR3 DNA: TGCGCCAGCAGCCATACAGGGGGCGCTGAGCAGTTCTTC
J gene: TRBJ2-2; V gene: TRBV9; D gene: TRBD1; clone size: -; CDR3 protein: CASSVRTGPTGELFF; CDR3 DNA: TGTGCCAGCAGCGTCCGGACAGGGCCCACCGGGGAGCTGTTTTTT
J gene: TRBJ2-7; V gene: TRBV6-6; D gene: TRBD1; clone size: few; CDR3 protein: CASSFRDRGIYEQYF; CDR3 DNA: TGTGCCAGCAGTTTCCGGGACAGGGGAATCTACGAGCAGTACTTC
J gene: TRBJ2-7; V gene: TRBV5-1; D gene: TRBD1; clone size: few; CDR3 protein: CARSRTGGTGEQYF; CDR3 DNA: TGCGCCAGATCGCGGACAGGGGGCACGGGCGAGCAGTACTTC
J gene: TRBJ2-7; V gene: TRBV3-1; D gene: TRBD2; clone size: many; CDR3 protein: CASSQYGRSYEQYF; CDR3 DNA: TGTGCCAGCAGCCAATACGGGAGGTCCTACGAGCAGTACTTC
J gene: TRBJ1-4; V gene: TRBV10-2; D gene: -; clone size: -; CDR3 protein: CASSEPRKGQRHNEKLFF; CDR3 DNA: TGCGCCAGCAGTGAGCCTAGGAAGGGTCAGCGACATAATGAAAAACTGTTTTTT
J gene: TRBJ1-4; V gene: TRBV7-3; D gene: -; clone size: -; CDR3 protein: CASSYLHSEKLFF; CDR3 DNA: TGTGCCAGCAGCTACCTTCACTCGGAAAAACTGTTTTTT
J gene: TRBJ2-5; V gene: TRBV5-5; D gene: TRBD2; clone size: few; CDR3 protein: CASSLGLAGGQETQYF; CDR3 DNA: TGTGCCAGCAGCTTAGGACTAGCGGGGGGACAAGAGACCCAGTACTTC